This TCR beta chain was sequenced for a study of human T cells and chemical hapten exposure. The time point: pre-sensitization, week 0. The treatment here: therapeutic diphenylcyclopropenone sensitization with weekly scalp DPC. Blood draws preceded each patch test application. Extraction yielded total RNA from whole blood (unfractionated). Turning to this clonotype: Its target is unknown.

TCRdb reprocessed the RACE reads via MiXCR and lists one record per CDR3 protein. The repertoire holds under 110,000 distinct CDR3 sequences, with approximately 12% as singletons. Study-level points and caveats: Compared with pre-sensitization or healthy control sets, expanded TCRs clustered more. Those TCRs sitting above 1 in 1000 frequency stayed the same with DPC sensitization.

This TCR derives from a woman aged 45-65 years with alopecia areata. Some clones in this sample may be carry-over from other donors' samples. Sequences were derived from whole blood, sampled in connection with sensitization to the hapten diphenylcyclopropenone (DPC).

In DNA, the CDR3 is TGTGCCAGCAGACAAGACAGGGACGAGCAGTACTTC. Protein sequence: CASRQDRDEQYF. This chain joins TRBV6-2 or TRBV6-3 and TRBJ2-7, with 7 bases lining up with TRBD1. Per germline, CDR1 MNHEY and CDR2 SVGEGT. V dropped 6 bases and J dropped 5; count of bases not matched to a gene: 4. CDR3 length equals 12 residues.